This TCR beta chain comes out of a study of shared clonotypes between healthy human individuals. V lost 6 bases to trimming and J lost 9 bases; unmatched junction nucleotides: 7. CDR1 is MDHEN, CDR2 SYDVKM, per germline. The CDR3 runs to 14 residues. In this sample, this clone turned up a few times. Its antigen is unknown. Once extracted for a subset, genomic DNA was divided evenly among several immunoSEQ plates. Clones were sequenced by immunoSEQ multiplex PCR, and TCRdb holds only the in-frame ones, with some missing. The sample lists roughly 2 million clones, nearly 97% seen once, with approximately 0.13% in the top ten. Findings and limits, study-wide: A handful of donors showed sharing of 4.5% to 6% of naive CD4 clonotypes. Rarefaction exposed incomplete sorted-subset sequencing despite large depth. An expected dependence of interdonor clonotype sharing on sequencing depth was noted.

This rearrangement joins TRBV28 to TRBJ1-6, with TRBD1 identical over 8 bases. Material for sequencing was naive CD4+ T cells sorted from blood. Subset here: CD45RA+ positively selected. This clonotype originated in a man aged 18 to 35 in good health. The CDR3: CASRSGQGGSPLHF. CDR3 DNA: TGTGCCAGCAGAAGCGGACAGGGTGGTTCACCCCTCCACTTT.